The clone carrying this T cell receptor (beta chain) was picked up a small number of times. Germline V gene data show CDR1 as SGDLS and CDR2 as YYNGEE. This CDR3 has 15 residues. V was cut by 2 bases and J by 4 bases, with 10 bases left in between. The investigators reverse transcribed all of the isolated RNA, so they sequenced expressed TCRB transcripts. This table comes from immunoSEQ multiplex PCR, and its TCRdb copy is limited to in-frame clones, with some not included. Among around 320,000 clones listed, about 15% were seen once. This sample was taken from a study of beta chain features in type 1 diabetes.

This sequence joins TRBV9 and TRBJ2-6; no clear D. Sample: central memory CD4+ T cells from blood. The clonotype comes from a man aged 25 to 40 in good health. The CDR3 nucleotides are TGTGCCAGCAGCGTCGGAGCGCGGGGGGCCAACGTCCTGACTTTC. Residues: CASSVGARGANVLTF.